This T cell receptor (beta chain) was sequenced during a study of blood T cell repertoires in COVID-19. The wider study: Some COVID-19 samples were acute and others convalescent; all came from the United States, Italy and Spain.

This clone was detected once. Germline assignment: CDR1 MGHDK and CDR2 SYGVNS. There are 16 residues in the CDR3. The V end was cut by 6 bases, the J end by 8 bases, with 22 bases between. In the authors' workflow: By means of reference gene primer amplification, nucleated cell counts were estimated. Repertoires were generated with immunoSEQ multiplex PCR, while TCRdb's copy carries only in-frame clones and drops some. D and trimming come from the DNA, and the V and J calls and clone size come from that table. The top ten hold over 2.5% of the sample, which has 200,000 to 250,000 clones, 80% to 90% seen once.

The rearrangement joins TRBV25-1 to TRBJ1-4, with a possible D match to TRBD1 (6 bases). The TCR comes from a man aged 45-65 years who had recovered from COVID-19. Sequenced: peripheral blood. CDR3 region: CASSPIRGALGEKLFF. CDR3 DNA: TGTGCCAGCAGCCCTATTCGGGGGGCGTTAGGGGAAAAACTGTTTTTT. The full variable domain, in which reference TRBV25-1 and TRBJ1-4 provide the parts outside the CDR3, is EADIYQTPRYLVIGTGKKITLECSQTMGHDKMYWYQQDPGMELHLIHYSYGVNSTEKGDLSSESTVSRIRTEHFPLTLESARPSHTSQYLCASSPIRGALGEKLFFGSGTQLSVL.